These T cell receptor beta chains were read from a single sample in a study of T cell responses to AZD1222 COVID-19 vaccine. Measured with immunoSEQ multiplex PCR; TCRdb has only the in-frame clones, and not every one. The table has over 130,000 clones, about 92% seen once. The sequenced sample was peripheral blood, obtained on day 0 of AZD1222 vaccination. The receptor set was obtained from an adult in good health. The CDR3 runs from the conserved cysteine through the conserved F or W. D genes are given only for firm matches. Expanded clones are given a class, and other clones once, few, many or no size at all.

clone size,J gene,V gene,D gene,CDR3 DNA,CDR3 protein
-,TRBJ1-2,TRBV4-3,-,TGCGCCAGCAGCCAAGACGTTGAAAGTACATGGATCGGCTACACCTTC,CASSQDVESTWIGYTF
-,TRBJ1-1,TRBV5-1,TRBD1,TGCGCCAGCAGCTCCGAGCCTACAGGGGGTGACACTGAAGCTTTCTTT,CASSSEPTGGDTEAFF
-,TRBJ1-1,TRBV4-3,-,TGCGCCAGCAGCCAAGGAGTATTCAGGCTTTTT,CASSQGVFRLF
-,TRBJ2-3,TRBV19,-,TGTGCCAGTAGTATTGAACCCTGGGGGGTAGCAGATACGCAGTATTTT,CASSIEPWGVADTQYF
-,TRBJ2-7,TRBV29-1,-,TGCAGCGTTACGGGACCCACTTGGGAGCAGTACTTC,CSVTGPTWEQYF
-,TRBJ1-6,TRBV11-2,-,TGTGCCAGCAGCTTTAGTGGGGATTCACCCCTCCACTTT,CASSFSGDSPLHF
once,TRBJ2-7,TRBV3-1/TRBV3-2,-,TGTGCCAGCAGCCCCAGGGGTTACGAGCAGTACTTC,CASSPRGYEQYF
-,TRBJ2-3,TRBV5-5,-,TGTGCCAGCAGCCCCCTGAGCACAGATACGCAGTATTTT,CASSPLSTDTQYF
-,TRBJ1-5,TRBV12-5,-,TGTGCTAGTGGTTACGGGGTGGGTAATCAGCCCCAGCATTTT,CASGYGVGNQPQHF
few,TRBJ2-2,TRBV4-2,TRBD2,TGTGCCAGCAGCCAACCCGGGACTAGCGGGAGCTCGGGGGAGCTGTTTTTT,CASSQPGTSGSSGELFF
-,TRBJ1-1,TRBV10-3,-,TGTGCCATCAGTCCCCGATTAGGCTTGAACACTGAAGCTTTCTTT,CAISPRLGLNTEAFF
-,TRBJ1-4,TRBV7-2,-,TGTGCCAGCAGCTTATGGCGGGGGGCAACTAATGAAAAACTGTTTTTT,CASSLWRGATNEKLFF
-,TRBJ2-7,TRBV29-1,TRBD1,TGCAGCGTTGAAGTGGGTTCAGGGGGCATCTACGAGCAGTACTTC,CSVEVGSGGIYEQYF
once,TRBJ1-2,TRBV7-8,TRBD1,TGTGCCAGCAGCCCACGGGACAGGGAGGATGGCTACACCTTC,CASSPRDREDGYTF
-,TRBJ2-1,TRBV12-3/TRBV12-4,-,TGTGCCAGCAGTCAGGACAATGAGCAGTTCTTC,CASSQDNEQFF
-,TRBJ2-7,TRBV10-2,-,TGCGCCAGCCAATTCCTGACAGTTGACGAGCAGTACTTC,CASQFLTVDEQYF
-,TRBJ1-3,TRBV29-1,-,TGCAGCGTTGCGCCGGTAGTCGGCTCTGGAAACACCATATATTTT,CSVAPVVGSGNTIYF
-,TRBJ2-7,TRBV21-1,-,TGTGCCAGCAGCACCCGGGAGAGGGTCGGAACTTGGTACGAGCAGTACTTC,CASSTRERVGTWYEQYF
-,TRBJ1-1,TRBV3-1/TRBV3-2,-,TGTGCCAGCAGCCAAGATGGCACCGGGACTCCGAGGGGCACTGAAGCTTTCTTT,CASSQDGTGTPRGTEAFF
-,TRBJ2-1,TRBV7-2,TRBD2,TGTGCCAGCAGCTTAGCTCCGGGGGGTGAGCAGTTCTTC,CASSLAPGGEQFF
-,TRBJ2-2,TRBV18,-,TGTGCCAGCTCACCAAAGATATCACAAAACACCGGGGAGCTGTTTTTT,CASSPKISQNTGELFF
-,TRBJ1-6,TRBV5-8,TRBD1,TGTGCCAGCAGCCGGGACAGGGAGAATTCACCCCTCCACTTT,CASSRDRENSPLHF
once,TRBJ2-3,TRBV4-2,-,TGTGCCCCCGACGGGGACCCTAGCACAGATACGCAGTATTTT,CAPDGDPSTDTQYF
-,TRBJ2-5,TRBV7-2,-,TGTGCCAGCAGCTTAGACAGAGCGCAAGAGACCCAGTACTTC,CASSLDRAQETQYF
-,TRBJ2-7,TRBV5-1,-,TGCGCCAGCAGCCCGTATGAGGGGCTCTACGAGCAGTACTTC,CASSPYEGLYEQYF
-,TRBJ1-5,TRBV6-5,-,TGTGCCAGCAGGCCCTCAACGGCGGTCGGTCATCACCAGCATTTT,CASRPSTAVGHHQHF
once,TRBJ2-1,TRBV24-1,TRBD2,TGTGCCACCAGTGATCCCGGGACTAGCGACAATGAGCAGTTCTTC,CATSDPGTSDNEQFF
-,TRBJ1-2,TRBV19,TRBD1,TGTGCCAGTAGTTTTGGGACAGGGTCGCACTATGGCTACACCTTC,CASSFGTGSHYGYTF
-,TRBJ2-7,TRBV11-2,-,TGTGCCAGCAGCTTAGGGCAGGGGAGGCACGAGCAGTACTTC,CASSLGQGRHEQYF
-,TRBJ2-7,TRBV5-4,-,TGTGCCAGCAGCTTGGCAGGCAGGGGAAGCTACGAGCAGTACTTC,CASSLAGRGSYEQYF
-,TRBJ1-2,TRBV9,-,TGTGCCAGCAGCTCCAGGGGCTATGGCTACACCTTC,CASSSRGYGYTF
-,TRBJ2-3,TRBV5-5,TRBD2,TGTGCCAGCAGCGGACTAGCGGTGTCTAGCACAGATACGCAGTATTTT,CASSGLAVSSTDTQYF
-,TRBJ1-3,TRBV5-5,TRBD1,TGTGCCAGCAGTCTTCTCCGGGACAGCTCTGGAAACACCATATATTTT,CASSLLRDSSGNTIYF
-,TRBJ2-2,TRBV5-1,TRBD2,TGCGCCAGCAGGGGACTAGCGGACACCGGGGAGCTGTTTTTT,CASRGLADTGELFF
-,TRBJ2-7,TRBV3-1/TRBV3-2,-,TGTGCCAGCAGCCTTGGCTACGAGCAGTACTTC,CASSLGYEQYF
-,TRBJ1-1,TRBV6-5,-,TGTGCCAGCAGTCAACCAGGGAAAGCTTTCTTT,CASSQPGKAFF
-,TRBJ1-6,TRBV3-1/TRBV3-2,-,TGTGCCAGCTCACTAACAGATTCACCCCTCCACTTT,CASSLTDSPLHF
-,TRBJ2-1,TRBV20-1,TRBD1,TGCAGTGCTAGTGCCCCTTGGGGACAGACCTACAATGAGCAGTTCTTC,CSASAPWGQTYNEQFF
-,TRBJ1-1,TRBV3-1/TRBV3-2,-,TGTGCCAGCAGCCAAGGACCAGGACAAGGACGTCCACCTGAAGCTTTCTTT,CASSQGPGQGRPPEAFF
-,TRBJ2-2,TRBV6-2/TRBV6-3,-,TGTGCCAGCAGTCCCCGGGAGGGGGCAGGCGGGGAGCTGTTTTTT,CASSPREGAGGELFF
-,TRBJ1-6,TRBV12-5,TRBD1,TGTGCTAGTGGTAAAGGACAGGGAGTTTCACCCCTCCACTTT,CASGKGQGVSPLHF
-,TRBJ2-7,TRBV10-3,-,TGTGCCACCACCGGGACGGCGCCCTACGAGCAGTACTTC,CATTGTAPYEQYF